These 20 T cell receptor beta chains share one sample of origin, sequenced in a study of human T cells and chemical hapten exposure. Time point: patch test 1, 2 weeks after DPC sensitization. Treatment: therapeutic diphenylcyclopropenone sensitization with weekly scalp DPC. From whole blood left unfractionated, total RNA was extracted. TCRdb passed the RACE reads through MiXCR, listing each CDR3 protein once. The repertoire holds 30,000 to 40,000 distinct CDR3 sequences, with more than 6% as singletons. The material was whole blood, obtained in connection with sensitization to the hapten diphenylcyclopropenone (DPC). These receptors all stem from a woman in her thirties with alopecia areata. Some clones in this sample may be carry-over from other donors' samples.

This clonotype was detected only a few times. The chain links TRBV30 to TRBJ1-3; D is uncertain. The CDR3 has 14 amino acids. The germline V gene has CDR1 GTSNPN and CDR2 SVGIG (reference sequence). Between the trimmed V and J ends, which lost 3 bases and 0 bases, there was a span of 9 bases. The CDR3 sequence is CAWRGTASGNTIYF. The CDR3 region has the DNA TGTGCCTGGAGGGGAACGGCCTCTGGAAACACCATATATTTT.

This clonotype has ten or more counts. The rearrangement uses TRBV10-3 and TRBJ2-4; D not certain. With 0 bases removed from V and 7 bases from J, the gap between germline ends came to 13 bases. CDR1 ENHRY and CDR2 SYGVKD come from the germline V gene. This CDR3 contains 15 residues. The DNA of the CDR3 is TGTGCCATCAGTGAGTCTGTCAGGTCGCCCAACATTCAGTACTTC. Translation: CAISESVRSPNIQYF.

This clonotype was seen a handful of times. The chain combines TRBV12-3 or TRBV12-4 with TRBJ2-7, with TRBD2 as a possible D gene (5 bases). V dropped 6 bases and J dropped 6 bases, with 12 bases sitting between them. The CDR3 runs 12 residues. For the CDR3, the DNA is TGTGCCAGCAGCTCCAACGGGGTCGAGCAGTACTTC. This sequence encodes CASSSNGVEQYF.

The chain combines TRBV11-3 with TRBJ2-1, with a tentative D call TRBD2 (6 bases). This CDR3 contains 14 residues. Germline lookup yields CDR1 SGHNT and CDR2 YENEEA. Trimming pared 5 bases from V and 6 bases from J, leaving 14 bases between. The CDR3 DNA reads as TGTGCCAGCAGCCAGCCCGGCGGGGTCAATGAGCAGTTCTTC. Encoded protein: CASSQPGGVNEQFF.

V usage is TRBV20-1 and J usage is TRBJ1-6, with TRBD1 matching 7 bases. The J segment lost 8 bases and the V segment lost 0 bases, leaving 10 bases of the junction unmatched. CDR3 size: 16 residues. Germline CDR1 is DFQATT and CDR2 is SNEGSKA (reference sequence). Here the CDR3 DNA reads TGCAGTGCTAGAGATCCGGCAGGGGGGAAGGATTCACCCCTCCACTTT. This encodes CSARDPAGGKDSPLHF.

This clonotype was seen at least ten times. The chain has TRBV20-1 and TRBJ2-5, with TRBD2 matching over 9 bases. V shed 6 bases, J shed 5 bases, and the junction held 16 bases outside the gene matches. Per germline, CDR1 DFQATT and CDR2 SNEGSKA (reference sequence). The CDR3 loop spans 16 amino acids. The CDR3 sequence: CSAAPPGLADRETQYF. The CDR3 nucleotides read TGCAGTGCGGCCCCCCCGGGACTAGCCGATCGGGAGACCCAGTACTTC.

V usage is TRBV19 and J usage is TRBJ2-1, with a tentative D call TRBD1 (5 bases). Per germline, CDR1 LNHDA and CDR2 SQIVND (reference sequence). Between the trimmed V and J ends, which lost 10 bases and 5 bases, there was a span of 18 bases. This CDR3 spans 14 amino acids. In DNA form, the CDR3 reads TGTGCCACTCTCCAGGTGGGGCTCCACAATGAGCAGTTCTTC. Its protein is CATLQVGLHNEQFF.

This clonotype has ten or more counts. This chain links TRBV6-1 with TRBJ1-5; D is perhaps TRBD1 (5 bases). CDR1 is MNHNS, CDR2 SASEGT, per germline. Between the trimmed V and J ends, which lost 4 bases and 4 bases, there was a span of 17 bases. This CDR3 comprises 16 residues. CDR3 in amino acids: CASSGSWYRTNQPQHF. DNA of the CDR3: TGTGCCAGCAGTGGGTCATGGTACAGGACAAATCAGCCCCAGCATTTT.

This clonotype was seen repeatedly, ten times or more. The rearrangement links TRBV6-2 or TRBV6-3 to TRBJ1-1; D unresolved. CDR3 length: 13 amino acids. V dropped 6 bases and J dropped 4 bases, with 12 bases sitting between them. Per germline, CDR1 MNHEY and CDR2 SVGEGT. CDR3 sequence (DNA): TGTGCCAGCAGCCTGGCAGGCCCCACTGAAGCTTTCTTT. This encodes CASSLAGPTEAFF.

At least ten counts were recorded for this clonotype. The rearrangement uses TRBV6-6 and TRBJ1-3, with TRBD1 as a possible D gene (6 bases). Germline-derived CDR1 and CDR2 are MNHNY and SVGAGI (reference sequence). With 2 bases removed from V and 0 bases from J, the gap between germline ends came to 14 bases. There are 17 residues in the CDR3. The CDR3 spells CASSYGYRVVSGNTIYF. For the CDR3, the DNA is TGTGCCAGCAGTTACGGATACAGGGTTGTCTCTGGAAACACCATATATTTT.

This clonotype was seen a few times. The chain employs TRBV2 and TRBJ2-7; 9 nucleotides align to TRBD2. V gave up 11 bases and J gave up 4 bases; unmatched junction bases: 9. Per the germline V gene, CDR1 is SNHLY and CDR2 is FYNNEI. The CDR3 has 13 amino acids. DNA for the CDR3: TGTGCCGGCTCGGAGCGGGGGGCGTACGAGCAGTACTTC. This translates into CAGSERGAYEQYF.

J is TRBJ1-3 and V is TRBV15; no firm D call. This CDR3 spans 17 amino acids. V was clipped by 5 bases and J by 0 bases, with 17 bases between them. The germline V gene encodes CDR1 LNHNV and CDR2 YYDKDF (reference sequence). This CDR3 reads CATSLSGGGSSGNTIYF. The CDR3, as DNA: TGTGCCACCAGCCTCTCGGGTGGAGGGAGCTCTGGAAACACCATATATTTT.

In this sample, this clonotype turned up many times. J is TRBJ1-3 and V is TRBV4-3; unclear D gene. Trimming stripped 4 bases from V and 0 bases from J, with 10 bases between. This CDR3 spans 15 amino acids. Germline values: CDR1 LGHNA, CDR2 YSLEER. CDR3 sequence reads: CASSPDPFSGNTIYF. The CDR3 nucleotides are TGCGCCAGCAGCCCAGATCCTTTCTCTGGAAACACCATATATTTT.

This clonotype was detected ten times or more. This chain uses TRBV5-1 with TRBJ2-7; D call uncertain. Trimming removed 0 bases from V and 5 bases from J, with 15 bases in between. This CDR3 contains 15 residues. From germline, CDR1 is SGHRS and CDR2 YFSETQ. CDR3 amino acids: CASSLVAGHRDEQYF. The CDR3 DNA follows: TGCGCCAGCAGCTTGGTAGCAGGCCATAGGGACGAGCAGTACTTC. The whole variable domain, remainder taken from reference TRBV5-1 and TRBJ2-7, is KAGVTQTPRYLIKTRGQQVTLSCSPISGHRSVSWYQQTPGQGLQFLFEYFSETQRNKGNFPGRFSGRQFSNSRSEMNVSTLELGDSALYLCASSLVAGHRDEQYFGPGTRLTVT.

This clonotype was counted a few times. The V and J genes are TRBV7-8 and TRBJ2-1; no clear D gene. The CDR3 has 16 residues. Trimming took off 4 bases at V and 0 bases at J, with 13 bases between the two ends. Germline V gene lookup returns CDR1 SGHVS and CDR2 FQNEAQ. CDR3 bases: TGTGCCAGCAGCTCCAGGACCTCAAGCTCCTACAATGAGCAGTTCTTC. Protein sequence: CASSSRTSSSYNEQFF.

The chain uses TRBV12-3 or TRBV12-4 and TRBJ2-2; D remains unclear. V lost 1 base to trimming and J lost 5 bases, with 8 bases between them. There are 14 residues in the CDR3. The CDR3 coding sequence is TGTGCCAGCAGTTTAGGGTTCAGTACCGGGGAGCTGTTTTTT. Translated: CASSLGFSTGELFF.

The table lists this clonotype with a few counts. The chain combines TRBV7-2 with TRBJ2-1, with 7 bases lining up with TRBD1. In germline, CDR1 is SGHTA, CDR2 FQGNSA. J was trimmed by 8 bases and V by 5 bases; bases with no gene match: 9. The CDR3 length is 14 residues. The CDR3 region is CASSPGQIIDEQFF. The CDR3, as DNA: TGTGCCAGCAGCCCGGGACAGATCATAGATGAGCAGTTCTTC.

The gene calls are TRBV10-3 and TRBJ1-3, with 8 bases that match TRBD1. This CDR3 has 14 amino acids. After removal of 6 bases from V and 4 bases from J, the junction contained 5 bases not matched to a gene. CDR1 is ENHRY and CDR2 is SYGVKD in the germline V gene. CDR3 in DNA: TGTGCCATCAGGACAGGGGAGTGCGGAAACACCATATATTTT. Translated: CAIRTGECGNTIYF.

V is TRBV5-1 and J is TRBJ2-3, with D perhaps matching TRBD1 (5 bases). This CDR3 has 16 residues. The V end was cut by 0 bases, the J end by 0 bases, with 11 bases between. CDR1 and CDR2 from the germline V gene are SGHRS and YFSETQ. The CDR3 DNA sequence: TGCGCCAGCAGCTTGGGACAGACCTCTAGCACAGATACGCAGTATTTT. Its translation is CASSLGQTSSTDTQYF.

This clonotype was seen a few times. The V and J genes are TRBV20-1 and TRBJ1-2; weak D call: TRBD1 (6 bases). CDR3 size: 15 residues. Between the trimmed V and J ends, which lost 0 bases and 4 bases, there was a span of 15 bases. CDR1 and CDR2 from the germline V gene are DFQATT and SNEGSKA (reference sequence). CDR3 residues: CSARDNREAGYGYTF. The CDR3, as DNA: TGCAGTGCTAGAGATAACAGGGAGGCCGGCTATGGCTACACCTTC.